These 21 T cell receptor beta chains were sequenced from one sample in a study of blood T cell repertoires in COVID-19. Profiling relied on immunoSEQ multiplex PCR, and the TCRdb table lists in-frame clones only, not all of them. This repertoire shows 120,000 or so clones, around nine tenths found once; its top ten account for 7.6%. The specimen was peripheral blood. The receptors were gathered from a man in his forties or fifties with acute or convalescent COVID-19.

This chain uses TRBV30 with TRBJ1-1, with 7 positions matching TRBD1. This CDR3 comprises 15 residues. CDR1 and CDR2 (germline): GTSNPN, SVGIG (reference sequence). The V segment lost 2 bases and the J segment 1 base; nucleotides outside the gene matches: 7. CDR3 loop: CAWSPTGAPNTEAFF. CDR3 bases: TGTGCCTGGAGTCCCACAGGGGCCCCGAACACTGAAGCTTTCTTT.

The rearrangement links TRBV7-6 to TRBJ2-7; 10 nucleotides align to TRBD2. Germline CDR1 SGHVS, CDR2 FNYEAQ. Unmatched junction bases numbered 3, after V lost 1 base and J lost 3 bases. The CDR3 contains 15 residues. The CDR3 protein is CASSLGASGSYEQYF. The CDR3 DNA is TGTGCCAGCAGCTTAGGGGCTAGCGGGAGCTACGAGCAGTACTTC.

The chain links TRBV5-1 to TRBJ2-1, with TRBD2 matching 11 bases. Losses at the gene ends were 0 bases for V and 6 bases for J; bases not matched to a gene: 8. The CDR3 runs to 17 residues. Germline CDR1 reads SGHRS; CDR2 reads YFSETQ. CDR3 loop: CASSLAVLAGGANEQFF. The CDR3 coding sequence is TGCGCCAGCAGCTTGGCGGTTTTAGCGGGAGGGGCCAATGAGCAGTTCTTC.

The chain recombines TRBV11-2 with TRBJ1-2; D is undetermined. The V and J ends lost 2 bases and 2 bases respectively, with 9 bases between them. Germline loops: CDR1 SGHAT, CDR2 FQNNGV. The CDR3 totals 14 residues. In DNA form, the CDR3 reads TGTGCCAGCAGCTTAAACGCGGAAAACTATGGCTACACCTTC. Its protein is CASSLNAENYGYTF. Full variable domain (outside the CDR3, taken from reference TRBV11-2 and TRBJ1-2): EAGVAQSPRYKIIEKRQSVAFWCNPISGHATLYWYQQILGQGPKLLIQFQNNGVVDDSQLPKDRFSAERLKGVDSTLKIQPAKLEDSAVYLCASSLNAENYGYTFGSGTRLTVV.

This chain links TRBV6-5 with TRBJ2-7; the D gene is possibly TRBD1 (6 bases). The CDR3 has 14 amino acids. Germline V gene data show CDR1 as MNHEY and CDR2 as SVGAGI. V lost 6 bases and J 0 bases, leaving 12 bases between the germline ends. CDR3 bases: TGTGCCAGCAGACCCCAGGGGAACTCCTACGAGCAGTACTTC. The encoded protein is CASRPQGNSYEQYF.

The CDR3 nucleotides read TGTGCCAGCAGCAAGCCTCCTTGGCTAGCGGAACGCTACGAGCAGTACTTC. This encodes CASSKPPWLAERYEQYF. The chain is built from TRBV21-1 and TRBJ2-7; the table names TRBD2, a call not compared with the DNA. TRBV21-1 is flagged as a pseudogene. This CDR3 contains 17 residues.

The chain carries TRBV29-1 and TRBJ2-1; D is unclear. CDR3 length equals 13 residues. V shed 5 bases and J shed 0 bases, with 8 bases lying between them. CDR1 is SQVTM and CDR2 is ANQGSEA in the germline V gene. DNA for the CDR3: TGCAGCGTTCAACCGAGCTCCTACAATGAGCAGTTCTTC. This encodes CSVQPSSYNEQFF.

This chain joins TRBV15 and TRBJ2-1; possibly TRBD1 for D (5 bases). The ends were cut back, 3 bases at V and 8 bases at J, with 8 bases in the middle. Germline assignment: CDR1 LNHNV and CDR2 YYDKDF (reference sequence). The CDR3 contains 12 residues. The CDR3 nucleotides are TGTGCCACCAGCAGGATAGGGGATGAGCAGTTCTTC. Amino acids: CATSRIGDEQFF. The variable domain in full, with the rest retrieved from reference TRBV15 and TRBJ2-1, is DAMVIQNPRYQVTQFGKPVTLSCSQTLNHNVMYWYQQKSSQAPKLLFHYYDKDFNNEADTPDNFQSRRPNTSFCFLDIRSPGLGDTAMYLCATSRIGDEQFFGPGTRLTVL.

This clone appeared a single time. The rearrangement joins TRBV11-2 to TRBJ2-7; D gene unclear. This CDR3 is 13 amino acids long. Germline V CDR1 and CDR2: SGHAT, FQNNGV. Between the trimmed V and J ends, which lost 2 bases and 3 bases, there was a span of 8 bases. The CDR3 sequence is CASSLSVVYEQYF. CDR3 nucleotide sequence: TGTGCCAGCAGCTTATCAGTGGTCTACGAGCAGTACTTC.

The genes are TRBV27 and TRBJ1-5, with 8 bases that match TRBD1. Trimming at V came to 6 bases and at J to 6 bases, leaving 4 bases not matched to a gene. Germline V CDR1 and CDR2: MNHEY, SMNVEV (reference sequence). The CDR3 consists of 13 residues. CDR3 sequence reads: CASSLQGAQPQHF. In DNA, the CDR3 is TGTGCCAGCAGCCTTCAGGGGGCTCAGCCCCAGCATTTT.

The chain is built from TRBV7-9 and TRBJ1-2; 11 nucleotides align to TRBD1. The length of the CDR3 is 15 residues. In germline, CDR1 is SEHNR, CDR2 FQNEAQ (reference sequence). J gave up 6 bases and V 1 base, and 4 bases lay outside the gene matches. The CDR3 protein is CASSLDGQGAHGYTF. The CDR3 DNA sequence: TGTGCCAGCAGCTTAGACGGACAGGGGGCGCATGGCTACACCTTC.

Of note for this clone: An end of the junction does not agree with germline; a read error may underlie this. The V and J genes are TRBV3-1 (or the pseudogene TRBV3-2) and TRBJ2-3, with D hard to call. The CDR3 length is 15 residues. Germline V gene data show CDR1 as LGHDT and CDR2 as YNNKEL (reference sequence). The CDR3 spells CASTQGPSSTDTQYF. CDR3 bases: TGTGCCAGCACCCAAGGGCCGTCGAGCACAGATACGCAGTATTTT.

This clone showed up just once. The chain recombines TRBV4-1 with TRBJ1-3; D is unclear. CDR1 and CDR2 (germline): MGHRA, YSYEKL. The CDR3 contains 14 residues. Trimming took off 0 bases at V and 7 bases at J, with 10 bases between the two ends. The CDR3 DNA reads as TGCGCCAGCAGCCAAGAACAAAGCGGGAACACCATATATTTT. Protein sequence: CASSQEQSGNTIYF.

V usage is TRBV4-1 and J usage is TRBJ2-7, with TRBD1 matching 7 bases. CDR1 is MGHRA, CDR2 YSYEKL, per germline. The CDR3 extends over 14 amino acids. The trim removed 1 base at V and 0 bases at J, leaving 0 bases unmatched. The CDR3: CASSQGDSSYEQYF. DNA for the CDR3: TGCGCCAGCAGCCAAGGGGACAGCTCCTACGAGCAGTACTTC.

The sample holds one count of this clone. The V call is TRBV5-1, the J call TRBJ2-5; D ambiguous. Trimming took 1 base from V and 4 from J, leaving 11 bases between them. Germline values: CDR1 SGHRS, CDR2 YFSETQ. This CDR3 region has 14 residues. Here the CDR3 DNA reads TGCGCCAGCAGCTTGTTTGCGGCGAGAGAGACCCAGTACTTC. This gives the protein CASSLFAARETQYF.

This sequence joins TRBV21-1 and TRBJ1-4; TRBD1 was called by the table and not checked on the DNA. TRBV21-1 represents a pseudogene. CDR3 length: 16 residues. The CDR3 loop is CASSKRDRESNEKLFF. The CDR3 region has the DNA TGTGCCAGCAGCAAAAGGGACAGGGAGTCTAATGAAAAACTGTTTTTT.

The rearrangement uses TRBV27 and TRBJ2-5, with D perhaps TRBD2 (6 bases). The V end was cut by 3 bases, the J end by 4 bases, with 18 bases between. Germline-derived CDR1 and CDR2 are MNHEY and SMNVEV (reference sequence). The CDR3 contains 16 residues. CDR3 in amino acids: CASSLVTGVTLETQYF. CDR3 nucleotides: TGTGCCAGCAGTTTGGTGACGGGAGTAACATTAGAGACCCAGTACTTC.

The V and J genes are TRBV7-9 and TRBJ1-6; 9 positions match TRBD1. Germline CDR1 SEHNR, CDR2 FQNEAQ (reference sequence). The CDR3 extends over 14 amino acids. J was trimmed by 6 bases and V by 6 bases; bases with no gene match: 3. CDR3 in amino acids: CASRMGQGNSPLHF. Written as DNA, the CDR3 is TGTGCCAGCAGGATGGGACAGGGTAATTCACCCCTCCACTTT.

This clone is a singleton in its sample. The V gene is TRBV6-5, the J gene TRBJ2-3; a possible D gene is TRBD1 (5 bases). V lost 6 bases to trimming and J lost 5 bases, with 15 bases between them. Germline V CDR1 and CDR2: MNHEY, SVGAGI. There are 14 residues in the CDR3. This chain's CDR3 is CASSPAKGRDTQYF. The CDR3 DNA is TGTGCCAGCAGCCCCGCAAAGGGGCGAGATACGCAGTATTTT.

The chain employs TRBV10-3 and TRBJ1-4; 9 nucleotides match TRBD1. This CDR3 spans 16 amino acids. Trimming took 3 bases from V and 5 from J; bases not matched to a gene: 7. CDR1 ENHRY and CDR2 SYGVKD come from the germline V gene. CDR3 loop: CAISDGDRVPNEKLFF. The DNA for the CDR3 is TGTGCCATCAGTGACGGGGACAGGGTACCGAATGAAAAACTGTTTTTT.

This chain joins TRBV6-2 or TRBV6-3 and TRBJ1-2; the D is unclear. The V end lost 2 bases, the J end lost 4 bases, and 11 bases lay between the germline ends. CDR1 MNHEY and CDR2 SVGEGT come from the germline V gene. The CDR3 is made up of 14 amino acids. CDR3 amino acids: CASSYLQAGYGYTF. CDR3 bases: TGTGCCAGCAGTTACCTCCAGGCAGGCTATGGCTACACCTTC.